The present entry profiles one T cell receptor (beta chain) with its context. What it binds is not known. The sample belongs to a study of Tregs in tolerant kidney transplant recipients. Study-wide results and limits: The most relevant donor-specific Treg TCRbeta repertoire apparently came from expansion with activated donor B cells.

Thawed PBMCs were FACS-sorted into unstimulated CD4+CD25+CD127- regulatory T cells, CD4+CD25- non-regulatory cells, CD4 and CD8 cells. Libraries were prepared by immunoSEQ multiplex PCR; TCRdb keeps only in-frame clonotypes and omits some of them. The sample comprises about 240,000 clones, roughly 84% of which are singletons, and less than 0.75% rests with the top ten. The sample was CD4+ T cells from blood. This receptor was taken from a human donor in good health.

CDR3 nucleotide sequence: TGCGCCAGCAGCACCGGGACTAGCGGGGCCACCGGGGAGCTGTTTTTT. It is translated as CASSTGTSGATGELFF. The chain uses TRBV5-1 and TRBJ2-2; 13 bases match TRBD2. The CDR3 loop spans 16 amino acids. CDR1 and CDR2 from the germline V gene are SGHRS and YFSETQ. V was pared by 4 bases and J by 4 bases, with 4 bases of the junction left unmatched.